A selection of T cell receptor beta chains follows, all from one sample in a study of shared clonotypes between healthy human individuals. Sequencing used immunoSEQ multiplex PCR; TCRdb keeps in-frame clones, though not all of them. Altogether around 2,000,000 clones are present, about 93% being singletons, with the ten largest covering 1.5% to 2%. Input material: naive CD8+ T cells from PBMCs. The origin of the receptors is a man younger than 35 in good health. Some clones in this sample may be carry-over from other donors' samples. Both conserved end residues are part of each CDR3. D genes are given only for firm matches. Expanded clones are given a class, and other clones once, few, many or no size at all.

-	TRBV9	-	TRBJ2-7	TGTGCCAGCAGCGTAGATTGGGGTTTAACCTACGAGCAGTACTTC	CASSVDWGLTYEQYF
-	TRBV29-1	TRBD1	TRBJ1-4	TGCAGCGCGAGGACAGGGCCTAATGAAAAACTGTTTTTT	CSARTGPNEKLFF
-	TRBV27	-	TRBJ2-7	TGTGCCAGCTCCCCTTCATTGGGCCAGCTTTCCTACGAGCAGTACTTC	CASSPSLGQLSYEQYF
-	TRBV5-4	-	TRBJ2-3	TGTGCCAGCAGCTACTACAGCACAGATACGCAGTATTTT	CASSYYSTDTQYF
-	TRBV7-9	TRBD2	TRBJ2-1	TGTGCCAGCAGAATAGCGGGAGGGGTACTCAGGGAACAGTTCTTC	CASRIAGGVLREQFF
-	TRBV13	-	TRBJ2-5	TGTGCCAGCAGTCAATGGGGGCAAGAGACCCAGTACTTC	CASSQWGQETQYF
once	TRBV28	-	TRBJ2-7	TGTGCCAGCAGTTCCTGGGACGGCTCCTACGAGCAGTACTTC	CASSSWDGSYEQYF
-	TRBV9	-	TRBJ2-3	TGTGCCAGCAGCGTCCTATACCTCCTTACAGATACGCAGTATTTT	CASSVLYLLTDTQYF
-	TRBV28	TRBD1	TRBJ2-7	TGTGCCAGCAGAAAGGACAGGACCTACGAGCAGTACTTC	CASRKDRTYEQYF
-	TRBV27	-	TRBJ2-7	TGTGCCAGCAGTTTTCTCGGAGCCTCGGGGGAGCAGTACTTC	CASSFLGASGEQYF
-	TRBV9	TRBD2	TRBJ2-7	TGTGCCAGCAGCGTAGGAGGTAGCGGGAGTTTCTACGAGCAGTACTTC	CASSVGGSGSFYEQYF
-	TRBV7-9	-	TRBJ1-4	TGTGCCAGCAGCTGGACAGATTTAAATGAAAAACTGTTTTTT	CASSWTDLNEKLFF
-	TRBV28	-	TRBJ1-5	TGTGCCAGCAGTTTAGTTGTTCTGGCCCAGCATTTT	CASSLVVLAQHF
-	TRBV29-1	-	TRBJ1-2	TGCAGCGCCCTGGTCCAATCGGCCTATGGCTACACCTTC	CSALVQSAYGYTF
-	TRBV21-1	-	TRBJ2-6	TGTGCCAGCAGCAGGGCAATATCAGGGGAAGCTGGGGCCAACGTCCTGACTTTC	CASSRAISGEAGANVLTF
-	TRBV28	-	TRBJ2-5	TGTGCCAGCAGTTTATTTTCGGGCTCCCAAGAGACCCAGTACTTC	CASSLFSGSQETQYF
once	TRBV6-6	-	TRBJ2-7	TGTGCCGTATCCAGGGGAAACTACGAGCAGTACTTC	CAVSRGNYEQYF
-	TRBV29-1	-	TRBJ2-7	TGCAGCGTTGCGGGGGTGGGCAGGTACTACGAGCAGTACTTC	CSVAGVGRYYEQYF
once	TRBV12-2	-	TRBJ1-4	TGTGCAAGTCGCTTAATCATGTCCAGGGATAAGGAAAAACTGTTTTTT	CASRLIMSRDKEKLFF
-	TRBV7-8	TRBD1	TRBJ2-3	TGTGCCAGCAGCTTAGCTAGGGGGCGTAAAGATACGCAGTATTTT	CASSLARGRKDTQYF
-	TRBV27	-	TRBJ2-1	TGTGCCAGCAGAATACAGGGAGGGGCCTACAATGAGCAGTTCTTC	CASRIQGGAYNEQFF
once	TRBV29-1	-	TRBJ1-2	TGCAGCGTTGAAGGGGGCAGGTTACGTGGCTACACCTTC	CSVEGGRLRGYTF
-	TRBV6-6	-	TRBJ2-1	TGTGCCAGCAGTTACTCACGGGAGCAGTTCTTC	CASSYSREQFF
-	TRBV7-9	TRBD2	TRBJ2-1	TGTGCCAGCAGCCCCCCTCTAGCGGGAGATTACAATGAGCAGTTCTTC	CASSPPLAGDYNEQFF
-	TRBV5-5	TRBD1	TRBJ2-7	TGTGCCAGCAGCTTGGAGGGGACAGGCTCCTACGAGCAGTACTTC	CASSLEGTGSYEQYF
-	TRBV6-1	-	TRBJ2-1	TGTGCCAGCAGTGATCGAGCGAGAGTGCGGTTCTTC	CASSDRARVRFF
-	TRBV7-9	TRBD2	TRBJ2-2	TGTGCCAGCAGCACCCCCGCTAGCGGGCGCAACACCGGGGAGCTGTTTTTT	CASSTPASGRNTGELFF